These T cell receptor beta chains were read from a single sample in a study of beta chain features in type 1 diabetes. Assay used: immunoSEQ multiplex PCR; TCRdb lists only in-frame clones, some missing. The top ten hold about 0.024% of the sample, which has under 250,000 clones, approximately 14% seen once. Sequencing was carried out using naive CD4+ T cells from blood. These receptor sequences come from a woman aged 40 to 49 in good health. Each CDR3 is given with its conserved first and last residue. The D gene is left open where the match is weak. The size of a clone is reported for some rows only, either as once, few or many, or as a class for expanded clones.

j_call | v_call | d_call | clone_size | cdr3_nt | cdr3_aa
TRBJ1-1 | TRBV18 | - | - | TGTGCCAGCTCCCTGGGAGGACCAAACACTGAAGCTTTCTTT | CASSLGGPNTEAFF
TRBJ1-2 | TRBV19 | TRBD1 | few | TGTGCCGCCTCAGGACAGGGGGCAGGGAACTATGGCTACACCTTC | CAASGQGAGNYGYTF
TRBJ2-5 | TRBV4-1 | - | - | TGCGCCAGCAGCTTTCGGAACCGGGACTTACAAGAAGAGACCCAGTACTTC | CASSFRNRDLQEETQYF
TRBJ1-6 | TRBV10-3 | - | - | TGTGCCATCAGTTCCCGAGAGGCCGCCTCACCCCTCCACTTT | CAISSREAASPLHF
TRBJ2-5 | TRBV6-5 | - | - | TGTGCCAGCAGTTACATCGGGGTCCAAGAGACCCAGTACTTC | CASSYIGVQETQYF
TRBJ1-5 | TRBV5-4 | - | - | TGTGCCAGCAGCTTGGGACGGGACAATCAGCCCCAGCATTTT | CASSLGRDNQPQHF
TRBJ2-1 | TRBV5-1 | - | few | TGCGCCAGCAGCTATTCGGGGTCCCCCGCGCACAATGAGCAGTTCTTC | CASSYSGSPAHNEQFF
TRBJ2-3 | TRBV6-5 | - | - | TGTGCCAGCAGTTATACGTCTAGCGTACGCACAGATACGCAGTATTTT | CASSYTSSVRTDTQYF
TRBJ2-5 | TRBV18 | - | few | TGTGCCAGCTCACCCACTGGACAGTACCAAGAGACCCAGTACTTC | CASSPTGQYQETQYF
TRBJ1-4 | TRBV29-1 | - | many | TGCAGCGTTGCCAGGGTCGGAGAAAAACTGTTTTTT | CSVARVGEKLFF